These 8 T cell receptor beta chains were sequenced from one sample in a study of blood T cell repertoires in COVID-19 (dated by TCRdb to 2018 to 2021). Library generation was performed with the immunoSEQ multiplex PCR assay. As stored in TCRdb, this immuneACCESS dataset retains in-frame rearrangements with V and J assigned. A fraction of the clones does not appear; measured against another copy, unresolved V genes explain less than half of the discrepancy, and the remainder lacks a known reason. For this sample the table gives 400,000 to 450,000 clones, of which roughly 89% were detected only once. 0.65% to 1% of the sample is held by the ten biggest clonotypes. Sequenced sample: peripheral blood. These receptors all stem from a man aged 18 to 35 with COVID-19, enrolled during active disease.

The gene calls are TRBV19 and TRBJ2-1; unclear D gene. Germline V gene data show CDR1 as LNHDA and CDR2 as SQIVND (reference sequence). The CDR3 loop spans 15 amino acids. The V gene lost 5 bases and the J gene lost 0 bases, with 11 bases spanning the gap. CDR3 in amino acids: CASSGLPSSYNEQFF. In nucleotides, the CDR3 is TGTGCCAGTAGTGGGCTACCGAGCTCCTACAATGAGCAGTTCTTC.

This chain joins TRBV18 and TRBJ1-3; maybe TRBD1 (5 bases). The V end lost 8 bases, the J end lost 2 bases, and 13 bases lay between the germline ends. This CDR3 has 14 residues. Germline-derived CDR1 and CDR2 are KGHSH and LQKENI. The CDR3 region is CASRGQGAGNTIYF. DNA of the CDR3: TGTGCCAGCCGAGGTCAGGGTGCTGGAAACACCATATATTTT.

CDR3 nucleotides: TGCGCCAGCAGCCAGACCGGGGGGAGCCATGGCTACACCTTC. Translating it yields CASSQTGGSHGYTF. The V gene is TRBV5-1, the J gene TRBJ1-2; a possible D gene is TRBD1 (5 bases). There are 14 residues in the CDR3. Germline CDR1 is SGHRS and CDR2 is YFSETQ. V lost 4 bases and J 6 bases, leaving 16 bases between the germline ends.

The V and J genes are TRBV27 and TRBJ1-5, with 9 bases identical to TRBD1. From germline, CDR1 is MNHEY and CDR2 SMNVEV (reference sequence). The CDR3 loop spans 16 amino acids. V dropped 6 bases and J dropped 5; count of bases not matched to a gene: 11. The CDR3 nucleotides are TGTGCCAGCAGCCCCGTGGGGACAGGGATAGATCAGCCCCAGCATTTT. Its translation is CASSPVGTGIDQPQHF.

The CDR3 bases are TGTGCCAGCAGTGGGGTCGTGGGGGCAGGTTTTGCTGAGCAGTTCTTC. This codes for CASSGVVGAGFAEQFF. The chain employs TRBV6-1 and TRBJ2-1, with D maybe TRBD1 (6 bases). Per the germline V gene, CDR1 is MNHNS and CDR2 is SASEGT. The germline V and J ends were trimmed by 4 bases and 9 bases, with 22 bases remaining between them. The CDR3 runs 16 residues.

This chain joins TRBV4-1 and TRBJ2-1; 9 bases are shared with TRBD2. The V gene's germline CDR1 is MGHRA and CDR2 YSYEKL. The CDR3 is 16 residues long. Losses at the gene ends were 1 base for V and 4 bases for J; bases not matched to a gene: 5. The DNA of the CDR3 is TGCGCCAGCAGCCAAGGGGCTAGCGGGGTATACAATGAGCAGTTCTTC. Protein product: CASSQGASGVYNEQFF.

This chain uses TRBV10-1 with TRBJ1-3, with D perhaps TRBD1 (6 bases). The CDR3 sequence is 16 residues long. Trimming removed 4 bases from V and 1 base from J, with 14 bases in between. The germline V gene has CDR1 WNHNN and CDR2 SYGVQD (reference sequence). CDR3 sequence: CASSVGGTSSGNTIYF. For the CDR3, the DNA is TGCGCCAGCAGTGTTGGGGGCACCTCTTCTGGAAACACCATATATTTT.

V gene TRBV28 combines with J gene TRBJ2-1, with 7 bases fitting TRBD1. The CDR3 covers 13 residues. CDR1 MDHEN and CDR2 SYDVKM come from the germline V gene. With 6 bases clipped from V and 8 bases from J, the junction kept 7 bases outside the gene matches. CDR3 nucleotide sequence: TGTGCCAGCAGGAGACAGGGTATCGATGAGCAGTTCTTC. Residues: CASRRQGIDEQFF.